The present T cell receptor (beta chain) was sequenced within a study of spatial heterogeneity in lung cancer. This clonotype was picked up a small number of times. Time point given: sample taken at primary tumor resection. Samples came from some 73 TRACERx patients with untreated early-stage lung cancer. Sequencing was performed on whole RNA extracted from tumor and nontumor lung tissue, or from frozen PBMC, and the material was left unsorted. MiXCR was run by TCRdb on the 5' RACE reads, yielding one entry per CDR3 protein. Of approximately 92,000 distinct CDR3 sequences listed, approximately 12% are singletons. The specimen comprised PBMCs, sampled at surgery. The receptor's source is a male donor with early-stage non-small cell lung cancer.

In nucleotides, the CDR3 is TGCGCCAGCAGCCAAGATGGCGGGGACGGGACCCAGTACTTC. This gives the protein CASSQDGGDGTQYF. The genes are TRBV4-3 and TRBJ2-5, with a weak D call TRBD2 (6 bases). Germline CDR1 and CDR2: LGHNA and YSLEER. The CDR3 spans 14 residues. V was pared by 0 bases and J by 7 bases, with 12 bases between.